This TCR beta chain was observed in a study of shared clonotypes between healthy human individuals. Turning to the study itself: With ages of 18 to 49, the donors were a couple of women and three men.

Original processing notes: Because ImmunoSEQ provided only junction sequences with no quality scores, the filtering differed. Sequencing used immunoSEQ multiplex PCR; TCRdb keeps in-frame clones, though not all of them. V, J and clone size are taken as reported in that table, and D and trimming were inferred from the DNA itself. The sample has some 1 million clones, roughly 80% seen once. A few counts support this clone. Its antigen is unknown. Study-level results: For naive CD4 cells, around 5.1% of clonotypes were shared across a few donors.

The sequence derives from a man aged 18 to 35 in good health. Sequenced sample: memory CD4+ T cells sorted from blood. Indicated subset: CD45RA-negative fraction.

The CDR3 reads CASSWGRGQPQHF. The DNA of the CDR3 is TGTGCCAGCAGCTGGGGGAGAGGCCAGCCCCAGCATTTT. This sequence joins TRBV6-5 and TRBJ1-5; D is perhaps TRBD1 (5 bases). The germline V and J ends were trimmed by 6 bases and 7 bases, with 13 bases remaining between them. CDR1 and CDR2 from the germline V gene are MNHEY and SVGAGI. This CDR3 region has 13 residues.